The 2 T cell receptor beta chains below come from one sample, sequenced in a study of T cell repertoires in cytomegalovirus infection. TCRdb re-called the reads with MiXCR, one entry per CDR3 protein. The top ten hold 48% of the sample, which has fewer than 650,000 distinct CDR3 sequences, around two fifths seen once. Their cognate antigens are unknown. The sequencing used cultured PBMCs, collected from culture after CMV antigen stimulation. These receptors all come from a human donor in good health (CMV status not recorded). Some clones in this sample may be carry-over from other donors' samples.

This clonotype was detected ten times or more. This chain joins TRBV7-8 and TRBJ2-1, with 16 bases fitting TRBD2. The CDR3 runs 19 residues. Unmatched junction bases numbered 8, after V lost 6 bases and J lost 0 bases. Germline V gene data show CDR1 as SGHVS and CDR2 as FQNEAQ. The CDR3 loop is CASSQAGTSGRASYNEQFF. CDR3 bases: TGTGCCAGCAGTCAAGCCGGGACTAGCGGGAGGGCCTCCTACAATGAGCAGTTCTTC.

The V and J genes are TRBV7-2 and TRBJ2-7; 7 nucleotides line up with TRBD1. This CDR3 is built from 14 residues. After removal of 2 bases from V and 5 bases from J, the junction contained 6 bases not matched to a gene. Looked up from germline, CDR1 is SGHTA and CDR2 is FQGNSA. The CDR3 DNA is TGTGCCAGCAGCTTACTTGACAGGGTCAACGAGCAGTACTTC. Encoded protein: CASSLLDRVNEQYF.